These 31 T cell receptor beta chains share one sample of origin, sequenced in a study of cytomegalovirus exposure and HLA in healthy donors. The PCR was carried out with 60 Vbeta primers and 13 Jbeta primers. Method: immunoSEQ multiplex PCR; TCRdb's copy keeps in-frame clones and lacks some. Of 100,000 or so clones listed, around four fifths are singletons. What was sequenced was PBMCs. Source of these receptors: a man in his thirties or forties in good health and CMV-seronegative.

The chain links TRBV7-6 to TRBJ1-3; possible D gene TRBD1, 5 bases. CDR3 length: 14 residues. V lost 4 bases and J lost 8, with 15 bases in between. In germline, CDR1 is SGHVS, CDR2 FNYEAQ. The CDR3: CASSYAGTGDTIYF. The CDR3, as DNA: TGTGCCAGCAGCTATGCCGGGACTGGGGACACCATATATTTT.

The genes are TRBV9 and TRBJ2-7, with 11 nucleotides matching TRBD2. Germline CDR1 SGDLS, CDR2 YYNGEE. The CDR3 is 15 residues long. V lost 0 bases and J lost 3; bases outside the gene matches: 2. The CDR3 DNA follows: TGTGCCAGCAGCGTAGGGCTAGCGGGAGGCTACGAGCAGTACTTC. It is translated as CASSVGLAGGYEQYF.

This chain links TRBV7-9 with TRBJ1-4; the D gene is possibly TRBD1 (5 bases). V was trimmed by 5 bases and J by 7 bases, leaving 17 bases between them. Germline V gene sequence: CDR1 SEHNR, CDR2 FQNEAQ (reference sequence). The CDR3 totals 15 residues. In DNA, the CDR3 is TGTGCCAGCAGCCTATCTCAGGGCGGTGTTGAAAAACTGTTTTTT. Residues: CASSLSQGGVEKLFF.

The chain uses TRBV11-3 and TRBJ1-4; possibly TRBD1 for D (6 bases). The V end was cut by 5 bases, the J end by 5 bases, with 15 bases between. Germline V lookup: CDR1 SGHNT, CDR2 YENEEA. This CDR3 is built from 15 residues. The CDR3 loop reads CASSRGGQSNEKLFF. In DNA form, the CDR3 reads TGTGCCAGCAGCCGGGGGGGGCAGTCGAATGAAAAACTGTTTTTT.

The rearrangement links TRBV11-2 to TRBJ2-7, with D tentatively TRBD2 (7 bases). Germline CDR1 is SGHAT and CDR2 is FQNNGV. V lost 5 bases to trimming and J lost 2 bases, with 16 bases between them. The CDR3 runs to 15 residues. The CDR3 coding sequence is TGTGCCAGCAGCCCCAACTCGCGGGGGCCCTACGAGCAGTACTTC. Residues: CASSPNSRGPYEQYF.

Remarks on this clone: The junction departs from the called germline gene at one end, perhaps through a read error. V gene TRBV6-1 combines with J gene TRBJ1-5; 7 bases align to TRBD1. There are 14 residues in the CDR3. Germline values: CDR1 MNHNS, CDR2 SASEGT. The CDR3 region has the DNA TGTGCCAGCAGTTGGGGACAGAGCAATCAGCCCCAGAATTTT. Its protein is CASSWGQSNQPQNF.

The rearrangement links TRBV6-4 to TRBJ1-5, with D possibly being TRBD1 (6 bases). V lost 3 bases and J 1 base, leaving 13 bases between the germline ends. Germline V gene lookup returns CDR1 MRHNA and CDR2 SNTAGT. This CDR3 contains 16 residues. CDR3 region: CASSDATGLSNQPQHF. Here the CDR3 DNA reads TGTGCCAGCAGTGATGCGACAGGTCTCAGCAATCAGCCCCAGCATTTT.

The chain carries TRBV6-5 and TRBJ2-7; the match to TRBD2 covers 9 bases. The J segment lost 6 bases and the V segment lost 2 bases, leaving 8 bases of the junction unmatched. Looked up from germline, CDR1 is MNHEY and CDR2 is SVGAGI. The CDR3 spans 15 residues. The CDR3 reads CASSYLGLAGREQYF. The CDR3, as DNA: TGTGCCAGCAGTTACCTCGGCCTAGCGGGACGCGAGCAGTACTTC.

CDR3 coding DNA: TGCAGCGTTGAGGGACAGGGGGCTAGTGGCTACACCTTC. Translating it yields CSVEGQGASGYTF. This chain joins TRBV29-1 and TRBJ1-2; TRBD1 matches at 12 bases. V lost 3 bases, J lost 7 bases, and 3 bases stayed unmatched. The germline gives CDR1 SQVTM, CDR2 ANQGSEA. The CDR3 sequence is 13 residues long. Looking up the rest from reference TRBV29-1 and TRBJ1-2 gives the full variable domain: SAVISQKPSRDICQRGTSLTIQCQVDSQVTMMFWYRQQPGQSLTLIATANQGSEATYESGFVIDKFPISRPNLTFSTLTVSNMSPEDSSIYLCSVEGQGASGYTFGSGTRLTVV.

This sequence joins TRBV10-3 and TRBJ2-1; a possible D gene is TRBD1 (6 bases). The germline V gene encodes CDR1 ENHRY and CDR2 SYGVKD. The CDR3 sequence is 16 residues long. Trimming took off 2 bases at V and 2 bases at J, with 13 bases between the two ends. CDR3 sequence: CAISERAGDTYNEQFF. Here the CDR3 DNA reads TGTGCCATCAGTGAGAGGGCAGGGGACACCTACAATGAGCAGTTCTTC.

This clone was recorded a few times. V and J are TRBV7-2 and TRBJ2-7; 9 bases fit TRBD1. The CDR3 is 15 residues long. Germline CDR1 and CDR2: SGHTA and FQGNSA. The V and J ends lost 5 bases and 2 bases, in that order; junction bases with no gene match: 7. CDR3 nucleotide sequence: TGTGCCAGCAGCAGTACAGGGGGCATAGCCTACGAGCAGTACTTC. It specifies CASSSTGGIAYEQYF. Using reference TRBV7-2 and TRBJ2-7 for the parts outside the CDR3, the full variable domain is GAGVSQSPSNKVTEKGKDVELRCDPISGHTALYWYRQSLGQGLEFLIYFQGNSAPDKSGLPSDRFSAERTGGSVSTLTIQRTQQEDSAVYLCASSSTGGIAYEQYFGPGTRLTVT.

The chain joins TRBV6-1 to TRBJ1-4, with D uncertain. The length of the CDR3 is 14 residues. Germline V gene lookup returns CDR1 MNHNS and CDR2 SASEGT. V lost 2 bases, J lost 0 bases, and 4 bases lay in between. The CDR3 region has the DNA TGTGCCAGCAGTGAAAGAGCAACTAATGAAAAACTGTTTTTT. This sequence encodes CASSERATNEKLFF.

CDR3 amino acids: CSAGGTSDNEKLFF. The DNA for the CDR3 is TGCAGCGCGGGGGGGACATCAGACAATGAAAAACTGTTTTTT. The chain combines TRBV29-1 with TRBJ1-4, with a weak D call TRBD1 (6 bases). Germline V lookup: CDR1 SQVTM, CDR2 ANQGSEA. Trimming stripped 7 bases from V and 5 bases from J, with 17 bases between. There are 14 residues in the CDR3.

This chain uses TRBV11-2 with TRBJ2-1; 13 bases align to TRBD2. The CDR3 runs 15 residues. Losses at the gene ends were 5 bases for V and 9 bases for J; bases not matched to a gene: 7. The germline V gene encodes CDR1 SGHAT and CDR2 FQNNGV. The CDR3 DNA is TGTGCCAGCAGCAAGGGGACTAGCGGGACAAGTGAGCAGTTCTTC. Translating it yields CASSKGTSGTSEQFF.

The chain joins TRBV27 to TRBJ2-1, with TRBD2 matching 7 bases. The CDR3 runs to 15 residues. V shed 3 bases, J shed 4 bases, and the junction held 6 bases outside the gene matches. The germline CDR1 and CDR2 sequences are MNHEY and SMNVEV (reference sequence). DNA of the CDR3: TGTGCCAGCAGTTTCGGGCGGGGGAGATACAATGAGCAGTTCTTC. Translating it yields CASSFGRGRYNEQFF.

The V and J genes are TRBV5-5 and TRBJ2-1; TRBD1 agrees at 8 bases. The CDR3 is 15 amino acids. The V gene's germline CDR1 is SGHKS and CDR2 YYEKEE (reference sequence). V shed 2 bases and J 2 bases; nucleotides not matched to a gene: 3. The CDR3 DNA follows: TGTGCCAGCAGCTTTACAGGGGGTCCCTACAATGAGCAGTTCTTC. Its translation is CASSFTGGPYNEQFF.

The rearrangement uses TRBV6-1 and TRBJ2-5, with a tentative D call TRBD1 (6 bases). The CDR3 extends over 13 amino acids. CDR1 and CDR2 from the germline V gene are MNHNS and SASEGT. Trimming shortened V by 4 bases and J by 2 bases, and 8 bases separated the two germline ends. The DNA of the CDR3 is TGTGCCAGCAGTGGGGGGCCACAAGAGACCCAGTACTTC. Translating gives CASSGGPQETQYF.

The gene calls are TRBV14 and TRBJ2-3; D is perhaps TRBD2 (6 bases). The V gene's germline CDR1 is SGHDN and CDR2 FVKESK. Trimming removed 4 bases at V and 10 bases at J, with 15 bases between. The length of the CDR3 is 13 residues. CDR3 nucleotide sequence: TGTGCCAGCAGCCCCACGTTGCGGAGGGCGCAGTATTTT. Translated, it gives CASSPTLRRAQYF.

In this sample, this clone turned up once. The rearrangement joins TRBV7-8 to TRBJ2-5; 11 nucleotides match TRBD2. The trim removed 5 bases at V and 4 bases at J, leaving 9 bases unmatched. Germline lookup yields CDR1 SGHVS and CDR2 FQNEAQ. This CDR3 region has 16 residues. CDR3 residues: CASSPRVAGGVETQYF. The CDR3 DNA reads TGTGCCAGCAGCCCCCGGGTAGCGGGAGGGGTAGAGACCCAGTACTTC.

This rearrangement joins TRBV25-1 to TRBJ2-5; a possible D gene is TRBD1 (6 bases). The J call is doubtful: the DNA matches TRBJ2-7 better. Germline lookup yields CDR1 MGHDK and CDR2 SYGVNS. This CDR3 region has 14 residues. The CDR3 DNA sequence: TGTGCCAGCAGTGAACTGACAGGTCGGGACGAGCAGTACTTC. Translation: CASSELTGRDEQYF.

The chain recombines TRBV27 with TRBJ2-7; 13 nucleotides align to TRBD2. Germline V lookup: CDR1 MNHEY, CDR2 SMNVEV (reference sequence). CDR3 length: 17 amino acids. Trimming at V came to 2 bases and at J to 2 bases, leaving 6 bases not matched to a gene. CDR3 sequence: CASSLTLGLAGAYEQYF. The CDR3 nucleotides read TGTGCCAGCAGTTTAACACTCGGACTAGCGGGGGCCTACGAGCAGTACTTC.

This chain's CDR3 is CASSLRGAGTGELFF. The CDR3 DNA reads as TGTGCCAGCAGCTTAAGAGGGGCGGGGACCGGGGAGCTGTTTTTT. V and J are TRBV7-2 and TRBJ2-2, with TRBD2 as a possible D gene (6 bases). Trimming took 2 bases from V and 5 from J, leaving 12 bases between them. Germline CDR1 is SGHTA and CDR2 is FQGNSA. The CDR3 covers 15 residues.

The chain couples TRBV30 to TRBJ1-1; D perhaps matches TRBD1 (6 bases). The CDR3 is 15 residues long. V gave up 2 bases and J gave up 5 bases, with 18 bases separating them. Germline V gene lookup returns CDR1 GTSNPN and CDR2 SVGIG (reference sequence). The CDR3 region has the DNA TGTGCCTGGAGTAGCCGGGGGGCGGCGCGGACTGAAGCTTTCTTT. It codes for CAWSSRGAARTEAFF.

The CDR3 region is CASSESPSGYNEQFF. The CDR3 coding sequence is TGCGCCAGCAGTGAGTCGCCTAGCGGCTACAATGAGCAGTTCTTC. The chain is built from TRBV10-1 and TRBJ2-1; 7 nucleotides align to TRBD2. J was trimmed by 3 bases and V by 0 bases; bases with no gene match: 2. The CDR3 contains 15 residues. Germline V gives CDR1 WNHNN, CDR2 SYGVQD (reference sequence).

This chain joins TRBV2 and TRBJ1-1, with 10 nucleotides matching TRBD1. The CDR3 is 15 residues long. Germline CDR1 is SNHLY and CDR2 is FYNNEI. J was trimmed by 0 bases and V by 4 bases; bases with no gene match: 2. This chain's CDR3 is CASSGDRGMNTEAFF. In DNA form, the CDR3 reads TGTGCCAGCAGTGGGGACAGGGGTATGAACACTGAAGCTTTCTTT.

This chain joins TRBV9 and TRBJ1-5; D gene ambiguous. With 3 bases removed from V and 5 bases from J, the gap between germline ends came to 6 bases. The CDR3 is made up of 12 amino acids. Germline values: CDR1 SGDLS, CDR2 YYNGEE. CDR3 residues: CASSGGDQPQHF. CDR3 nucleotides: TGTGCCAGCAGCGGGGGAGATCAGCCCCAGCATTTT.

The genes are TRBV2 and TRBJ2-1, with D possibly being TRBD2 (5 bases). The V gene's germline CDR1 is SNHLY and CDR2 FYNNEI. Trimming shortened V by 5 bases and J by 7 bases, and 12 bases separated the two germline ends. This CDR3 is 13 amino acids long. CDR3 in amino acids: CASSKEEDNEQFF. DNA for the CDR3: TGTGCCAGCAGTAAGGAGGAGGATAATGAGCAGTTCTTC.

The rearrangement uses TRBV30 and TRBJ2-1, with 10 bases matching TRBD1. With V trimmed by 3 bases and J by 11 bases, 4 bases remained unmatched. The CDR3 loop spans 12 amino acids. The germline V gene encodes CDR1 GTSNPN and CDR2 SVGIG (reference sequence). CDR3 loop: CAWSADRGQQFF. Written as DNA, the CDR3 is TGTGCCTGGAGCGCCGACAGGGGGCAGCAGTTCTTC.

The CDR3 reads CASALTGQETQYF. The CDR3 bases are TGCGCCAGCGCCTTGACAGGACAAGAGACCCAGTACTTC. The chain links TRBV5-1 to TRBJ2-5; possibly TRBD1 for D (6 bases). Between the trimmed V and J ends, which lost 7 bases and 2 bases, there was a span of 12 bases. The germline V gene has CDR1 SGHRS and CDR2 YFSETQ. The CDR3 runs 13 residues.

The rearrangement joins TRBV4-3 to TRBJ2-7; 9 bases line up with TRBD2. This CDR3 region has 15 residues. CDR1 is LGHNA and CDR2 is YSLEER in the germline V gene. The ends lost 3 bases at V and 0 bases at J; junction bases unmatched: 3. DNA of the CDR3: TGCGCCAGCAGCCAGACTAGCGGAAGCTCCTACGAGCAGTACTTC. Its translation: CASSQTSGSSYEQYF.

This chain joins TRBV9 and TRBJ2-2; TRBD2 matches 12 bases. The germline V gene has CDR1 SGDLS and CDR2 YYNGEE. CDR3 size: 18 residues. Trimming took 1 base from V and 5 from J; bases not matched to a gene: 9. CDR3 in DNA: TGTGCCAGCAGCGTACTCCCTAGCGGGAGGGCCGGGACCGGGGAGCTGTTTTTT. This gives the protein CASSVLPSGRAGTGELFF.